This TCR beta chain was found in a study of blood T cells in healthy people across ages. Alongside a J-beta primer mix, a sample-barcoded 5' primer served in a second PCR lasting roughly 7 to 11 cycles. One entry per CDR3 protein, called by TCRdb with MiXCR from the 5' RACE reads. The sample shows about 1.5 million distinct CDR3 sequences, less than 45% of them seen only once. Germline-derived CDR1 and CDR2 are SQVTM and ANQGSEA. This CDR3 has 15 residues. The V and J ends lost 7 bases and 5 bases, in that order; junction bases with no gene match: 15. The authors drew around 9.3 milliliters of peripheral blood from each donor. Extractions gave at least 5 micrograms of total RNA per sample.

Sequenced sample: blood. The TCR sequence derives from a woman in her late teens or twenties in good health. The chain combines TRBV29-1 with TRBJ1-1, with 8 bases fitting TRBD1. CDR3 sequence: CSALWGQGARTEAFF. CDR3 DNA: TGCAGCGCACTGTGGGGCCAGGGGGCGAGAACTGAAGCTTTCTTT. The entire variable domain, with the rest obtained from reference TRBV29-1 and TRBJ1-1, is as follows: SAVISQKPSRDICQRGTSLTIQCQVDSQVTMMFWYRQQPGQSLTLIATANQGSEATYESGFVIDKFPISRPNLTFSTLTVSNMSPEDSSIYLCSALWGQGARTEAFFGQGTRLTVV.